This TCR beta chain was recovered during a study of cytomegalovirus exposure and HLA in healthy donors. Looking at the study overall: Later analysis reported that the 120 or so validation repertoires shared the platform of the approximately 670 first-cohort repertoires. Notes on the study in general: Cytomegalovirus-associated status was assigned to 150 to 200 TCR beta chains.

Assay used: immunoSEQ multiplex PCR; TCRdb lists only in-frame clones, some missing. The sample shows about 74,000 clones, roughly 94% of them seen only once. V was pared by 5 bases and J by 6 bases, with 13 bases between. This CDR3 has 13 amino acids. From germline, CDR1 is MNHEY and CDR2 SVGAGI. In the case of this clone: No antigen is known for it.

Material: PBMCs. V and J are TRBV6-5 and TRBJ1-2; a weak D match, TRBD1 (6 bases). The sequence was obtained from a young woman in good health and CMV-seropositive. CDR3 sequence reads: CASSPQGIDGYTF. CDR3 coding DNA: TGTGCCAGCAGTCCGCAGGGGATAGATGGCTACACCTTC.